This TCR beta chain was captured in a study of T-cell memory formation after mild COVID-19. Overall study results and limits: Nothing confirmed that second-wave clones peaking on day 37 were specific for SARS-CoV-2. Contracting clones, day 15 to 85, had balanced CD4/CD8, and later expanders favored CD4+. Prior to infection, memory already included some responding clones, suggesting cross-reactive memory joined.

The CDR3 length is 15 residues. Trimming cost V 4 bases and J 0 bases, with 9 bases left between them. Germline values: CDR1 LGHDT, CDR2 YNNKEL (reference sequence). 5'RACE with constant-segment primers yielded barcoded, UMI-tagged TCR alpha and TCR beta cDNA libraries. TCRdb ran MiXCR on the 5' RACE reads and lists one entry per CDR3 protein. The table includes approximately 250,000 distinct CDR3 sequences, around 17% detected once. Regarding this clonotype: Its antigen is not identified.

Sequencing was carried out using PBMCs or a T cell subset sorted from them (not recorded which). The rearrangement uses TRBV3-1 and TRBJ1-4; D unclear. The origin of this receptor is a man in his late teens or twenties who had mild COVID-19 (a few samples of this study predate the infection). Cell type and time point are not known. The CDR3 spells CASSPRGATNEKLFF. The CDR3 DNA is TGTGCCAGCAGCCCCCGCGGAGCAACTAATGAAAAACTGTTTTTT.